This T cell receptor (beta chain) was sequenced for a study of cytomegalovirus exposure and HLA in healthy donors. The J segment lost 0 bases and the V segment lost 0 bases, leaving 4 bases of the junction unmatched. Germline loops: CDR1 MNHEY, CDR2 SVGAGI. There are 16 residues in the CDR3. With 60 Vbeta and 13 Jbeta primers, the PCR was carried out. Method: immunoSEQ multiplex PCR; TCRdb's copy keeps in-frame clones and lacks some. This sample's clone table lists tens of thousands of clones. Sequenced material: PBMCs. This clonotype was sampled from a woman aged 30 to 39 in good health and CMV-seronegative. The rearrangement links TRBV6-5 to TRBJ1-2; 7 bases line up with TRBD1. In DNA, the CDR3 is TGTGCCAGCAGTTACTCGTACAGGGGAGCTAACTATGGCTACACCTTC. As protein: CASSYSYRGANYGYTF.